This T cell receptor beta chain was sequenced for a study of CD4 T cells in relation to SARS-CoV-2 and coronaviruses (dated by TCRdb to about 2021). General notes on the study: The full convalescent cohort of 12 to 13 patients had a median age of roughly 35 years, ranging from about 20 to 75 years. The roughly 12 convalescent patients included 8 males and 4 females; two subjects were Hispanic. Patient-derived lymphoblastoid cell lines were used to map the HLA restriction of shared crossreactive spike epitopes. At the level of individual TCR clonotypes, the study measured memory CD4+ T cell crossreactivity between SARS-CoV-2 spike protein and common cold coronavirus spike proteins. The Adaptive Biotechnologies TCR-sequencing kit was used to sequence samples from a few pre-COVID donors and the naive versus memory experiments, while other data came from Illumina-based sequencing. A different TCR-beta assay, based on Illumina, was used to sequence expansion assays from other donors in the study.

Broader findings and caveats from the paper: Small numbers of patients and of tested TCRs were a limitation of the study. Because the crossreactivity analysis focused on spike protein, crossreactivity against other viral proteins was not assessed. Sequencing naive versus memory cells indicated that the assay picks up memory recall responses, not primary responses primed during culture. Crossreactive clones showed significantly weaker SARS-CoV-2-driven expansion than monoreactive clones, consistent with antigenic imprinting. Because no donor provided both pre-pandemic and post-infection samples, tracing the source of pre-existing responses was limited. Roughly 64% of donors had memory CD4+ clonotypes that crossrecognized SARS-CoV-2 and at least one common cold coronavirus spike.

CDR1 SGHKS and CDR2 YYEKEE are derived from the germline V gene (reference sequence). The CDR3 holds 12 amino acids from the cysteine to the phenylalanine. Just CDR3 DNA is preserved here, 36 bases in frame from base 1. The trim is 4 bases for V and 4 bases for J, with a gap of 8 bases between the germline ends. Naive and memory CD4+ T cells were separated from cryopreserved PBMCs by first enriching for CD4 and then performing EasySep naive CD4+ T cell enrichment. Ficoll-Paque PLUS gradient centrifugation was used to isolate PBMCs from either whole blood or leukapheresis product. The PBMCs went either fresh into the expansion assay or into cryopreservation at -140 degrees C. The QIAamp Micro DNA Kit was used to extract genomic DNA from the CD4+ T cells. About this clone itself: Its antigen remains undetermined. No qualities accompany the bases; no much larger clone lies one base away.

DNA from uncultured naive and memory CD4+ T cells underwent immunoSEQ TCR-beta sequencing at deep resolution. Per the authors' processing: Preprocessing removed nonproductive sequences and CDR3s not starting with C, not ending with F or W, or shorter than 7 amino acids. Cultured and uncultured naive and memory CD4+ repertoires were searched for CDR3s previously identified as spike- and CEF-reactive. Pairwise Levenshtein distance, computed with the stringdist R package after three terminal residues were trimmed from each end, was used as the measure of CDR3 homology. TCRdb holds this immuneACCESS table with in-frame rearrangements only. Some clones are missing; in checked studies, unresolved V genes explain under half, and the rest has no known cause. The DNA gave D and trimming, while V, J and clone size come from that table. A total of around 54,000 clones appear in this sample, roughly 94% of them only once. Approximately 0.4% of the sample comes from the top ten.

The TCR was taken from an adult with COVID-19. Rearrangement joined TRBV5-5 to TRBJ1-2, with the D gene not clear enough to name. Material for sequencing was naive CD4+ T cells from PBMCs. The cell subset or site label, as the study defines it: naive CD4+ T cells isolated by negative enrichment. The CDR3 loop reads CASSPGGYGYTF. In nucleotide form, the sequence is TGTGCCAGCAGCCCGGGAGGCTATGGCTACACCTTC. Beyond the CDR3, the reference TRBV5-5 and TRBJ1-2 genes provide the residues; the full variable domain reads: DAGVTQSPTHLIKTRGQQVTLRCSPISGHKSVSWYQQVLGQGPQFIFQYYEKEERGRGNFPDRFSARQFPNYSSELNVNALLLGDSALYLCASSPGGYGYTFGSGTRLTVV.